Described below is a single T cell receptor beta chain sequence and its context. Sequencing was performed with immunoSEQ multiplex PCR; in TCRdb, only in-frame clones are kept and a portion is missing. The table lists hundreds of thousands of clones, 70% of them singletons. These data are taken from a study of cytotoxic CD8 clonotypes in ibrutinib-treated CLL. Study information: Mean productive templates were 255,043; mean productive rearrangements were around 93,000.

V lost 4 bases to trimming and J lost 7 bases, with 17 bases between them. Germline CDR1 reads SQVTM; CDR2 reads ANQGSEA. The CDR3 totals 14 residues. The specimen was PBMCs, collected after 24 months of ibrutinib treatment. The chain is built from TRBV29-1 and TRBJ2-1; TRBD2 is a possible D gene (5 bases). This clonotype was sampled from a human donor with chronic lymphocytic leukemia. The CDR3 reads CSVASNSDGNEQFF. CDR3 DNA: TGCAGCGTTGCTAGCAACTCTGACGGGAATGAGCAGTTCTTC.